The 10 T cell receptor beta chains below were found in one sample sequenced in a study of CD8+ T cells in alopecia areata. It was cDNA, reverse transcribed from extracted RNA, that served as the sequencing template. Repertoires were generated with immunoSEQ multiplex PCR, while TCRdb's copy carries only in-frame clones and drops some. This sample has about 150,000 clones; about 60% occur once, and the top ten carry less than 5%. Sequenced material: CD4+ T cells sorted from blood. Source of these receptors: a human donor in good health.

The genes are TRBV29-1 and TRBJ2-1; 11 bases match TRBD2. CDR1 and CDR2 from the germline V gene are SQVTM and ANQGSEA. CDR3 length: 15 amino acids. The junction had 12 bases not matched to a gene; V was cut back by 7 bases and J by 7 bases. CDR3 region: CSGSPLAGGVNEQFF. DNA for the CDR3: TGCAGCGGCTCTCCGCTAGCGGGAGGTGTGAATGAGCAGTTCTTC.

This clone appeared a few times. V usage is TRBV4-1 and J usage is TRBJ1-1, with TRBD1 identical over 10 bases. CDR1 is MGHRA and CDR2 is YSYEKL in the germline V gene. This CDR3 is 15 amino acids long. The junction had 8 bases not matched to a gene; V was cut back by 5 bases and J by 5 bases. DNA of the CDR3: TGCGCCAGCAGCGCAGGGACAGGGGATTGGACTGAAGCTTTCTTT. This codes for CASSAGTGDWTEAFF.

With regard to this clone: An end of the junction does not agree with germline; a read error may underlie this. DNA of the CDR3: TGTGCCAGCAGCTACCCGGGACTAACCCATTTC. Its protein product is CASSYPGLTHF. The genes are TRBV7-8 and TRBJ2-7, with 7 positions matching TRBD2. This CDR3 region has 11 residues. Germline V CDR1 and CDR2: SGHVS, FQNEAQ.

As for this clone: Other DNA sequences in this specimen translate into the identical CDR3. The chain carries TRBV29-1 and TRBJ2-7, with 8 bases fitting TRBD1. The germline gives CDR1 SQVTM, CDR2 ANQGSEA. CDR3 size: 13 residues. The V segment lost 1 base and the J segment 4 bases; nucleotides outside the gene matches: 3. DNA for the CDR3: TGCAGCGTTGAAGGGCAGGGGGCATACGAGCAGTACTTC. Translation gives CSVEGQGAYEQYF.

The CDR3 sequence: CAWSVGRVNQPQHF. The CDR3 DNA follows: TGTGCCTGGAGTGTAGGCAGGGTCAATCAGCCCCAGCATTTT. V usage is TRBV30 and J usage is TRBJ1-5; maybe TRBD1 (5 bases). The V gene lost 0 bases and the J gene lost 3 bases, with 9 bases spanning the gap. The germline V gene encodes CDR1 GTSNPN and CDR2 SVGIG (reference sequence). This CDR3 is 14 amino acids long. Using reference TRBV30 and TRBJ1-5 for the parts outside the CDR3, the full variable domain is SQTIHQWPATLVQPVGSPLSLECTVEGTSNPNLYWYRQAAGRGLQLLFYSVGIGQISSEVPQNLSASRPQDRQFILSSKKLLLSDSGFYLCAWSVGRVNQPQHFGDGTRLSIL.

The rearrangement uses TRBV2 and TRBJ1-2; no clear D gene. The germline V and J ends were trimmed by 3 bases and 7 bases, with 12 bases remaining between them. CDR1 SNHLY and CDR2 FYNNEI come from the germline V gene. This CDR3 is built from 13 residues. The CDR3 bases are TGTGCCAGCAGTGACGTGATAAAGGGTGGCTACACCTTC. Encoded protein: CASSDVIKGGYTF.

This clone was observed a handful of times. The chain is built from TRBV23-1 and TRBJ1-1; 8 bases agree with TRBD1. TRBV23-1 falls under the ORF class, with uncertain function. The CDR3 has 16 amino acids. V was clipped by 2 bases and J by 0 bases; unmatched bases: 5. The chain's CDR3 is CASSQNKQGVNTEAFF. CDR3 DNA sequence: TGCGCCAGCAGTCAAAACAAACAGGGGGTGAACACTGAAGCTTTCTTT.

The chain combines TRBV11-1 with TRBJ1-1; possibly TRBD1 for D (5 bases). Germline CDR1 is SGHAT and CDR2 is FQDESV (reference sequence). This CDR3 is built from 11 residues. Trimming took 5 bases from V and 8 from J, leaving 9 bases between them. CDR3 nucleotide sequence: TGTGCCAGCAGCCCAGACAGCGAAGCTTTCTTT. Translation gives CASSPDSEAFF.

As regards this clone: Other DNA sequences of this sample code for an identical CDR3. This chain uses TRBV7-2 with TRBJ1-5; 9 bases map to TRBD1. The germline V gene encodes CDR1 SGHTA and CDR2 FQGNSA. This CDR3 contains 15 residues. V dropped 2 bases and J dropped 6; count of bases not matched to a gene: 5. Here the CDR3 DNA reads TGTGCCAGCAGCTTACAGGGACAGGGAGGTCAGCCCCAGCATTTT. This translates into CASSLQGQGGQPQHF.

This clone was seen more than once but under ten times. The V call is TRBV4-2, the J call TRBJ1-5; TRBD1 matches at 7 bases. Germline trimming cut 3 bases from V and 6 bases from J; bases unmatched to any gene: 5. The germline CDR1 and CDR2 sequences are LGHNA and YNFKEQ. CDR3 length: 14 amino acids. The CDR3 loop is CASSQSRGGQPQHF. As DNA, the CDR3 is TGTGCCAGCAGCCAGAGCAGGGGGGGTCAGCCCCAGCATTTT.